The rows below give T cell receptor beta chains drawn from one sample of a study of shared clonotypes between healthy human individuals. Libraries were prepared by immunoSEQ multiplex PCR; TCRdb keeps only in-frame clonotypes and omits some of them. The table lists millions of clones, roughly 94% of them singletons, with roughly 0.13% in the top ten. The sample comprised naive CD4+ T cells sorted from blood. The source of these receptors is a man aged 18 to 29 in good health. CDR3s include the opening cysteine and the closing phenylalanine or tryptophan. D genes are given only for firm matches. Part of the rows lack a size; the others show once, few, many or a class for expanded clones.

abundance	d_gene	j_gene	v_gene	CDR3nt	CDR3aa
-	TRBD2	TRBJ2-2	TRBV9	TGTGCCAGCAGCGTAGATGGCGGGAGGGCCGTCGGGGAGCTGTTTTTT	CASSVDGGRAVGELFF
-	-	TRBJ2-5	TRBV10-1	TGCGCCAGCAGTGAAAATTCGGAGACCCAGTACTTC	CASSENSETQYF
-	TRBD1	TRBJ2-7	TRBV10-2	TGCGCCACACCCTGGCTGACAGGGGGCACCTACGAGCAGTACTTC	CATPWLTGGTYEQYF
-	-	TRBJ2-7	TRBV14	TGTGCCAGCAGCCAGTGGGATACGGGGGGCGGCGAGCAGTACTTC	CASSQWDTGGGEQYF
-	-	TRBJ2-1	TRBV6-1	TGTGCCAGCACCTTCCGGCTAATCACCCACAATGAGCAGTTCTTC	CASTFRLITHNEQFF
-	-	TRBJ2-2	TRBV11-2	TGTGCCAGCAGCGCCATGGCCCCCAAGAACACCGGGGAGCTGTTTTTT	CASSAMAPKNTGELFF
-	-	TRBJ2-3	TRBV6-1	TGTGCCAGGGGGACGGACAGTAGCACAGATACGCAGTATTTT	CARGTDSSTDTQYF
-	-	TRBJ2-5	TRBV27	TGTGCCAGCAGTCCGGGGACCATCTCCGCAAAGACCCAGTACTTC	CASSPGTISAKTQYF
-	TRBD2	TRBJ2-2	TRBV10-3	TGTGCCATCATGGGACTAGCGGGGGCCAACACCGGGGAGCTGTTTTTT	CAIMGLAGANTGELFF
-	-	TRBJ1-2	TRBV2	TGTGCCAGCAGCGACAGATCCTATGGCTACACCTTC	CASSDRSYGYTF
-	-	TRBJ2-7	TRBV18	TGTGCCAGCTCACCTCCACCGCGGTCCGAGCAGTACTTC	CASSPPPRSEQYF
-	-	TRBJ2-7	TRBV29-1	TGCAGCGTTGGGAGTATTGGGGCCGAGCAGTACTTC	CSVGSIGAEQYF
once	-	TRBJ1-6	TRBV18	TGTGCCAGCTCACCAGGGTTAAGGGATAATTCACCCCTCCACTTT	CASSPGLRDNSPLHF
-	-	TRBJ1-1	TRBV30	TGTGCCTGGAGTCGGGGGGTGGAGACTGAAGCTTTCTTT	CAWSRGVETEAFF
-	-	TRBJ1-1	TRBV29-1	TGCAGCGTTAGGGTGGGGGGGCTCAGCACTGAAGCTTTCTTT	CSVRVGGLSTEAFF
-	-	TRBJ2-3	TRBV2	TGTGCCAGCAGTGAGCAGTGGGGGGCTGGGTATTTT	CASSEQWGAGYF
-	-	TRBJ2-2	TRBV6-1	TGTGCCACCAGACACCAGTACACCGGGGAGCTGTTTTTT	CATRHQYTGELFF
-	-	TRBJ1-6	TRBV5-1	TGCGCCAGCAGCTTGGCGGTCGCGGGGAATAATTCACCCCTCCACTTT	CASSLAVAGNNSPLHF
-	-	TRBJ1-4	TRBV4-3	TGCGCCAGCAGCCCGGAACAGGGAAAGGGCGATGAAAAACTGTTTTTT	CASSPEQGKGDEKLFF
-	TRBD2	TRBJ2-5	TRBV7-9	TGTGCCAGCAGCCCAGGGACTAGCCAAGAGACCCAGTACTTC	CASSPGTSQETQYF
-	-	TRBJ2-7	TRBV2	TGTGCCAGCAGTGAAATTTTAGAGCAGTACTTC	CASSEILEQYF
-	TRBD1	TRBJ2-7	TRBV10-3	TGTGCCATCAGTAGGAGACAGGGGAAAAACGAGCAGTACTTC	CAISRRQGKNEQYF
-	-	TRBJ2-2	TRBV19	TGTGCCAGTAGTATAGAACAGGGAACCGGGGAGCTGTTTTTT	CASSIEQGTGELFF
-	TRBD1	TRBJ2-7	TRBV6-6	TGTGCCAGCAGCTACGGGGGACAGGGGGCCCACGAGCAGTACTTC	CASSYGGQGAHEQYF